These 22 T cell receptor beta chains originate from one sample sequenced in a study of T cells in Graves' hyperthyroidism and ophthalmopathy. RNA transcripts gave rise to amplified TCR beta CDR3 regions. Initially, a first-round RT-PCR of the TCR CDR3 employed the HTBI primer set. One entry per CDR3 protein results from TCRdb running MiXCR on the multiplex PCR reads. Found here are approximately 420,000 distinct CDR3 sequences, around 13% of them singletons; the top ten hold more than 4.5%. Sequenced: blood. These receptors originate from a woman younger than 30 with Graves' hyperthyroidism.

This chain uses TRBV5-1 with TRBJ2-5; D perhaps matches TRBD2 (5 bases). The length of the CDR3 is 13 residues. V was shortened by 0 bases and J by 4 bases, with 7 bases between the two germline ends. Germline assignment: CDR1 SGHRS and CDR2 YFSETQ. For the CDR3, the DNA is TGCGCCAGCAGCTTGGCGAGCGGAGAGACCCAGTACTTC. It encodes CASSLASGETQYF.

Many counts were recorded for this clonotype. CDR3 DNA sequence: TGTGCCAGCAGTTTGCCCCAGCACAATCAGCCCCAGCATTTT. Protein product: CASSLPQHNQPQHF. V usage is TRBV28 and J usage is TRBJ1-5; no firm D call. The ends were cut back, 3 bases at V and 3 bases at J, with 9 bases in the middle. The CDR3 contains 14 residues. Germline assignment: CDR1 MDHEN and CDR2 SYDVKM.

In this sample, this clonotype turned up many times. V is TRBV11-2 and J is TRBJ2-3; D possibly corresponds to TRBD2 (6 bases). Trimming took off 0 bases at V and 6 bases at J, with 22 bases between the two ends. This CDR3 has 18 residues. Per the germline V gene, CDR1 is SGHAT and CDR2 is FQNNGV. CDR3 protein: CASSLDRSLGLVGDTQYF. DNA of the CDR3: TGTGCCAGCAGCTTAGATCGAAGTCTGGGACTCGTTGGGGATACGCAGTATTTT.

This clonotype has at least ten counts. The chain employs TRBV6-2 or TRBV6-3 and TRBJ2-3; 8 bases map to TRBD2. The V and J ends lost 0 bases and 5 bases, in that order; junction bases with no gene match: 1. This CDR3 is 14 amino acids long. Germline CDR1 and CDR2: MNHEY and SVGEGT. CDR3 sequence: CASSYSSGIDTQYF. CDR3 nucleotides: TGTGCCAGCAGTTACTCTAGCGGGATAGATACGCAGTATTTT.

This clonotype was picked up many times. The gene calls are TRBV27 and TRBJ1-5; weak D call: TRBD1 (5 bases). The V end was cut by 5 bases, the J end by 2 bases, with 7 bases between. The CDR3 extends over 13 amino acids. Per germline, CDR1 MNHEY and CDR2 SMNVEV (reference sequence). CDR3 residues: CASSQGGNQPQHF. The CDR3 bases are TGTGCCAGCAGTCAGGGTGGCAATCAGCCCCAGCATTTT.

This clonotype was seen more than once but under ten times. The V call is TRBV4-2, the J call TRBJ2-7; TRBD2 matches 8 bases. Per the germline V gene, CDR1 is LGHNA and CDR2 is YNFKEQ. This CDR3 contains 14 residues. V was clipped by 3 bases and J by 3 bases; unmatched bases: 4. The CDR3 spells CASSQGLVGYEQYF. In DNA form, the CDR3 reads TGTGCCAGCAGCCAGGGACTAGTTGGCTACGAGCAGTACTTC.

This clonotype appeared many times. The CDR3 DNA sequence: TGTGCCAGCAGGTCTGCCAGGGGGCGGCAAGAGACCCAGTACTTC. Amino acids: CASRSARGRQETQYF. The chain employs TRBV12-3 or TRBV12-4 and TRBJ2-5; 8 nucleotides agree with TRBD1. The CDR3 is 15 residues long. Trimming cost V 6 bases and J 2 bases; bases outside gene matches: 8.

This clonotype was counted ten times or more. The V gene is TRBV30, the J gene TRBJ2-2; possibly TRBD1 or TRBD2 for D (5 bases each). This CDR3 contains 15 residues. Deletions cut 2 bases from V and 3 bases from J, with 13 bases between. Germline V lookup: CDR1 GTSNPN, CDR2 SVGIG (reference sequence). CDR3 nucleotides: TGTGCCTGGAGTATCGGGGCACTGGACACCGGGGAGCTGTTTTTT. Amino acids: CAWSIGALDTGELFF.

This clonotype was seen repeatedly, ten times or more. The chain links TRBV2 to TRBJ2-7; the match to TRBD2 covers 8 bases. V dropped 6 bases and J dropped 5; count of bases not matched to a gene: 9. In germline, CDR1 is SNHLY, CDR2 FYNNEI. The CDR3 extends over 14 amino acids. Here the CDR3 DNA reads TGTGCCAGCAGGGCAAGCGGGAGCTACCACGAGCAGTACTTC. Amino acid sequence: CASRASGSYHEQYF.

This clonotype showed up just once. V is TRBV4-1 and J is TRBJ1-3; D is unresolved. This CDR3 is 15 amino acids long. V gave up 1 base and J gave up 1 base, with 8 bases separating them. The germline V gene has CDR1 MGHRA and CDR2 YSYEKL. CDR3 protein: CASSQVTASGNTIYF. The CDR3 region has the DNA TGCGCCAGCAGCCAAGTCACCGCATCTGGAAACACCATATATTTT.

This clonotype was observed at least ten times. V and J are TRBV12-3 or TRBV12-4 and TRBJ2-1; 10 bases are a match to TRBD2. This CDR3 is built from 16 residues. V gave up 3 bases and J gave up 5 bases; unmatched junction bases: 7. This CDR3 is CASSLTGLAYNNEQFF. CDR3 sequence (DNA): TGTGCCAGCAGTTTGACGGGACTAGCGTACAACAATGAGCAGTTCTTC.

This clonotype showed up many times. This sequence joins TRBV3-1 and TRBJ2-7, with 8 bases that match TRBD2. Germline loops: CDR1 LGHDT, CDR2 YNNKEL (reference sequence). The CDR3 extends over 14 amino acids. V was pared by 2 bases and J by 3 bases, with 3 bases of the junction left unmatched. The DNA for the CDR3 is TGTGCCAGCAGCCAACGGGAGGGCCGCTACGAGCAGTACTTC. This translates into CASSQREGRYEQYF.

The table lists this clonotype with a few counts. At one end the junction does not follow the germline gene, possibly because of a read error. V usage is TRBV5-5 and J usage is TRBJ2-3; 7 bases line up with TRBD1. Per the germline V gene, CDR1 is SGHKS and CDR2 is YYEKEE (reference sequence). CDR3 length: 16 residues. DNA of the CDR3: TGCGCCAGCAGCCAAAATCCGGGACAGAGCACAGATACGCAGTATTTT. Amino acids: CASSQNPGQSTDTQYF.

In this sample, this clonotype turned up many times. J is TRBJ2-2 and V is TRBV29-1, with D perhaps being TRBD1 or TRBD2 (5 bases each). Germline lookup yields CDR1 SQVTM and CDR2 ANQGSEA. This CDR3 is built from 13 residues. V lost 6 bases to trimming and J lost 1 base, with 9 bases between them. CDR3 loop: CSVGRRNTGELFF. DNA of the CDR3: TGCAGCGTGGGACGGAGGAACACCGGGGAGCTGTTTTTT.

This clonotype was counted ten times or more. The rearrangement uses TRBV24-1 and TRBJ2-3; 13 bases match TRBD2. V gave up 9 bases and J gave up 2 bases; unmatched junction bases: 1. The CDR3 runs 14 residues. In germline, CDR1 is KGHDR, CDR2 SFDVKD. Here the CDR3 reads CATGTSGNTDTQYF. In nucleotides, the CDR3 is TGTGCCACCGGGACTAGCGGGAACACAGATACGCAGTATTTT.

Many counts were recorded for this clonotype. J is TRBJ1-5 and V is TRBV6-1; weak D call: TRBD1 (6 bases). The CDR3 runs 14 residues. Trimming cost V 2 bases and J 2 bases, with 7 bases left between them. Per the germline V gene, CDR1 is MNHNS and CDR2 is SASEGT. As DNA, the CDR3 is TGTGCCAGCAGTGAATACAGGGGCAATCAGCCCCAGCATTTT. Translating gives CASSEYRGNQPQHF.

This chain joins TRBV9 and TRBJ2-2; the D is unclear. Trimming left V 0 bases short and J 3 bases short, with 6 bases between. The CDR3 consists of 14 residues. Germline values: CDR1 SGDLS, CDR2 YYNGEE. The CDR3 nucleotides are TGTGCCAGCAGCGTAGCAAGGTACACCGGGGAGCTGTTTTTT. Protein sequence: CASSVARYTGELFF.

This clonotype was observed many times. The V call is TRBV28, the J call TRBJ2-5; 7 bases are a match to TRBD2. The CDR3 sequence is 17 residues long. Germline V lookup: CDR1 MDHEN, CDR2 SYDVKM. Unmatched junction bases numbered 16, after V lost 3 bases and J lost 6 bases. CDR3 in amino acids: CASSLPPHGRPRKTQYF. The CDR3 DNA is TGTGCCAGCAGTTTGCCCCCTCACGGGAGGCCGAGGAAGACCCAGTACTTC. Full variable domain (outside the CDR3, taken from reference TRBV28 and TRBJ2-5): DVKVTQSSRYLVKRTGEKVFLECVQDMDHENMFWYRQDPGLGLRLIYFSYDVKMKEKGDIPEGYSVSREKKERFSLILESASTNQTSMYLCASSLPPHGRPRKTQYFGPGTRLLVL.

This clonotype has ten or more counts. V is TRBV28 and J is TRBJ1-5; D is possibly TRBD1 (5 bases). Trimming took 6 bases from V and 6 from J, leaving 15 bases between them. The CDR3 is made up of 14 amino acids. Germline V gene lookup returns CDR1 MDHEN and CDR2 SYDVKM. The CDR3 protein is CASRDSQGLQPQHF. Written as DNA, the CDR3 is TGTGCCAGCAGGGACTCGCAGGGCCTTCAGCCCCAGCATTTT. Full variable domain (remainder filled in from reference TRBV28 and TRBJ1-5): DVKVTQSSRYLVKRTGEKVFLECVQDMDHENMFWYRQDPGLGLRLIYFSYDVKMKEKGDIPEGYSVSREKKERFSLILESASTNQTSMYLCASRDSQGLQPQHFGDGTRLSIL.

This clonotype was picked up many times. The genes are TRBV20-1 and TRBJ2-3; TRBD2 aligns across 10 bases. The CDR3 has 14 amino acids. CDR1 and CDR2 from the germline V gene are DFQATT and SNEGSKA (reference sequence). V was pared by 4 bases and J by 3 bases, with 4 bases of the junction left unmatched. For the CDR3, the DNA is TGCAGTGCTACACCGGGACTAGCGACAGATACGCAGTATTTT. Amino acid sequence: CSATPGLATDTQYF.

This clonotype came up many times. The rearrangement joins TRBV4-1 to TRBJ2-7; the D is unclear. V lost 4 bases, J lost 4 bases, and 23 bases lay in between. This CDR3 has 17 residues. From germline, CDR1 is MGHRA and CDR2 YSYEKL. For the CDR3, the DNA is TGCGCCAGCAGCCCTCATAACACGCGGAAGGACCCGTACGAGCAGTACTTC. The encoded protein is CASSPHNTRKDPYEQYF.

The gene calls are TRBV19 and TRBJ1-1; a possible D gene is TRBD1 (5 bases). The CDR3 totals 15 residues. Germline assignment: CDR1 LNHDA and CDR2 SQIVND (reference sequence). Trimming stripped 7 bases from V and 0 bases from J, with 15 bases between. DNA for the CDR3: TGTGCCAGTACGTTCAGTGACAGATTGAACACTGAAGCTTTCTTT. It codes for CASTFSDRLNTEAFF.